This TCR beta chain was captured in a study of cytomegalovirus exposure and HLA in healthy donors. The study ran its PCR with 60 Vbeta and 13 Jbeta primers. TCRdb's copy holds only in-frame clones and misses some; the assay was immunoSEQ multiplex PCR. The sample holds 210,000 or so clones, about 79% seen once. Turning to this clone: Its target is unknown.

Germline lookup yields CDR1 LNHDA and CDR2 SQIVND (reference sequence). Trimming pared 1 base from V and 4 bases from J, leaving 10 bases between. This CDR3 has 14 amino acids. Study outcomes and limitations: When analyzed later, the rates of TCR association showed variation by HLA locus, with DRB1 the most and HLA-C the fewest. Only CMV serostatus was available as immune exposure information. Presence/absence analyses took donor sequencing depth as roughly uniform.

The sample taken for sequencing was PBMCs. V and J are TRBV19 and TRBJ1-1; tentatively, D is TRBD1 (6 bases). The receptor was derived from a man aged 18-30 years in good health and CMV-seronegative. CDR3 protein: CASSIGGQGTEAFF. The CDR3 DNA reads as TGTGCCAGTAGTATAGGGGGGCAGGGCACTGAAGCTTTCTTT.